The 19 T cell receptor beta chains presented below share a single source sample, sequenced in a study of sequential checkpoint blockade in melanoma. Assay: immunoSEQ multiplex PCR; the TCRdb copy retains only in-frame clones and omits some. The table shows more than 30,000 clones, with 32% occurring only once. As to treatment: randomized to nivolumab then ipilimumab (arm A) or the reverse (arm B). The sample was tumor tissue (inferred from file names), taken from a patient given nivolumab and ipilimumab in sequence. The receptors stem from a human donor with melanoma.

V is TRBV19 and J is TRBJ2-7, with D possibly matching TRBD1 (6 bases). V was pared by 6 bases and J by 2 bases, with 14 bases between. The CDR3 loop spans 14 amino acids. Germline V CDR1 and CDR2: LNHDA, SQIVND (reference sequence). The CDR3 reads CASRTDSEPYEQYF. CDR3 nucleotides: TGTGCCAGTAGGACGGACAGCGAGCCCTACGAGCAGTACTTC.

This chain connects TRBV19 to TRBJ1-2; 8 bases align to TRBD1. Germline V gene data show CDR1 as LNHDA and CDR2 as SQIVND (reference sequence). V lost 3 bases to trimming and J lost 5 bases; unmatched junction nucleotides: 8. The CDR3 sequence is 15 residues long. CDR3 sequence reads: CASSIGTGNSYGYTF. The CDR3 bases are TGTGCCAGTAGTATCGGGACAGGAAATAGTTATGGCTACACCTTC. The full variable domain, in which reference TRBV19 and TRBJ1-2 provide the parts outside the CDR3, is DGGITQSPKYLFRKEGQNVTLSCEQNLNHDAMYWYRQDPGQGLRLIYYSQIVNDFQKGDIAEGYSVSREKKESFPLTVTSAQKNPTAFYLCASSIGTGNSYGYTFGSGTRLTVV.

This clone was seen at least ten times. At one boundary the junction diverges from the germline segment, which might be a read error. The chain employs TRBV11-3 and TRBJ2-2; D is uncertain. CDR1 and CDR2 from the germline V gene are SGHNT and YENEEA. The CDR3 loop spans 14 amino acids. The CDR3 region is CASSLGGSTRELFF. In nucleotides, the CDR3 is TGTGCCAGCAGCTTGGGTGGCAGCACCCGGGAGCTGTTTTTT. Filled out from reference TRBV11-3 and TRBJ2-2, the complete variable domain reads EAGVVQSPRYKIIEKKQPVAFWCNPISGHNTLYWYLQNLGQGPELLIRYENEEAVDDSQLPKDRFSAERLKGVDSTLKIQPAELGDSAVYLCASSLGGSTRELFFGEGSRLTVL.

The table lists this clone with a few counts. The chain carries TRBV5-8 and TRBJ2-1; 9 positions agree with TRBD2. V lost 3 bases, J lost 0 bases, and 10 bases stayed unmatched. Germline values: CDR1 SGHTS, CDR2 YDEGEE. This CDR3 is 18 amino acids long. DNA of the CDR3: TGTGCCAGCAGCTCCGGCGGCGGGAGGGTGAGCTCCTACAATGAGCAGTTCTTC. This encodes CASSSGGGRVSSYNEQFF.

The chain recombines TRBV19 with TRBJ1-2; D might be TRBD1 (5 bases). CDR3 length: 12 amino acids. CDR1 and CDR2 from the germline V gene are LNHDA and SQIVND (reference sequence). V lost 5 bases and J lost 4, with 8 bases in between. CDR3 DNA: TGTGCCAGTAGTTCCCAGGGCTATGGCTACACCTTC. It yields the protein CASSSQGYGYTF. The whole variable domain, filled in from reference TRBV19 and TRBJ1-2, reads DGGITQSPKYLFRKEGQNVTLSCEQNLNHDAMYWYRQDPGQGLRLIYYSQIVNDFQKGDIAEGYSVSREKKESFPLTVTSAQKNPTAFYLCASSSQGYGYTFGSGTRLTVV.

This clone was seen just once. The rearrangement joins TRBV19 to TRBJ1-2, with D uncertain. This CDR3 spans 12 amino acids. The V gene's germline CDR1 is LNHDA and CDR2 SQIVND (reference sequence). The germline V and J ends were trimmed by 3 bases and 8 bases, with 10 bases remaining between them. Written as DNA, the CDR3 is TGTGCCAGTAGTATTGGAGGGAACGGCTACACCTTC. Its protein product is CASSIGGNGYTF.

In its sample, this clone was seen a few times. The genes are TRBV7-1 and TRBJ2-1; D possibly corresponds to TRBD2 (6 bases). TRBV7-1 is assigned to the ORF class and has an uncertain function. With 5 bases removed from V and 4 bases from J, the gap between germline ends came to 12 bases. The CDR3 consists of 14 residues. Here the CDR3 reads CASSRSSAYNEQFF. In nucleotides, the CDR3 is TGTGCCAGCAGCCGATCTAGCGCATACAATGAGCAGTTCTTC.

A few counts support this clone. The chain employs TRBV4-1 and TRBJ2-3, with 7 bases that match TRBD2. The CDR3 has 20 amino acids. CDR1 and CDR2 from the germline V gene are MGHRA and YSYEKL. V lost 0 bases, J lost 4 bases, and 19 bases stayed unmatched. The CDR3 DNA sequence: TGCGCCAGCAGCCAAGATAGTCGCCATGTCCGGGGGGTGACAGCAGATACGCAGTATTTT. Residues: CASSQDSRHVRGVTADTQYF.

The chain combines TRBV19 with TRBJ1-4; 9 bases match TRBD1. CDR1 and CDR2 (germline): LNHDA, SQIVND (reference sequence). V was pared by 9 bases and J by 0 bases, with 8 bases of the junction left unmatched. CDR3 length: 16 residues. The CDR3 region is CASTETGGATNEKLFF. The CDR3 bases are TGTGCCAGCACTGAGACAGGGGGTGCAACTAATGAAAAACTGTTTTTT. Full variable domain (outside the CDR3, taken from reference TRBV19 and TRBJ1-4): DGGITQSPKYLFRKEGQNVTLSCEQNLNHDAMYWYRQDPGQGLRLIYYSQIVNDFQKGDIAEGYSVSREKKESFPLTVTSAQKNPTAFYLCASTETGGATNEKLFFGSGTQLSVL.

The sample holds a few counts of this clone. The V gene is TRBV29-1, the J gene TRBJ1-1; D possibly corresponds to TRBD1 (6 bases). The CDR3 is made up of 13 amino acids. Trimming pared 3 bases from V and 5 bases from J, leaving 13 bases between. The germline V gene encodes CDR1 SQVTM and CDR2 ANQGSEA. CDR3 loop: CSVEEQGYTEAFF. The CDR3 DNA reads as TGCAGCGTTGAGGAACAGGGTTATACTGAAGCTTTCTTT.

The table lists this clone with a few counts. This chain uses TRBV6-8 with TRBJ2-3, with 11 nucleotides matching TRBD2. CDR3 size: 16 residues. Unmatched junction bases numbered 9, after V lost 5 bases and J lost 5 bases. Germline V gives CDR1 MNHGY, CDR2 SAAAGT. In DNA form, the CDR3 reads TGTGCCAGCAGTCGACTAGCGGGGTCCCTGGGAGATACGCAGTATTTT. Amino acid sequence: CASSRLAGSLGDTQYF.

This clone occurred a few times. The gene calls are TRBV9 and TRBJ1-5; D gene unclear. The CDR3 sequence is 13 residues long. Germline V gives CDR1 SGDLS, CDR2 YYNGEE. Trimming pared 1 base from V and 5 bases from J, leaving 7 bases between. Here the CDR3 DNA reads TGTGCCAGCAGCGTATACGGGGATCAGCCCCAGCATTTT. Amino acid sequence: CASSVYGDQPQHF.

This clone was picked up one time. The chain combines TRBV28 with TRBJ1-2; 10 bases are a match to TRBD1. Germline V CDR1 and CDR2: MDHEN, SYDVKM. Germline trimming cut 2 bases from V and 6 bases from J; bases unmatched to any gene: 6. This CDR3 region has 15 residues. The CDR3 nucleotides are TGTGCCAGCAGTTTAGGCGAGACAGGGGGCGATGGCTACACCTTC. This sequence encodes CASSLGETGGDGYTF.

The genes are TRBV18 and TRBJ2-7; tentatively, D is TRBD2 (7 bases). Between the trimmed V and J ends, which lost 0 bases and 6 bases, there was a span of 9 bases. CDR3 size: 13 residues. Germline lookup yields CDR1 KGHSH and CDR2 LQKENI. The CDR3 is CASSPPGGAEQYF. The DNA of the CDR3 is TGTGCCAGCTCACCACCTGGGGGGGCCGAGCAGTACTTC.

This clone was counted many times. The chain uses TRBV11-3 and TRBJ2-2; 7 bases line up with TRBD1. V gave up 5 bases and J gave up 0 bases; unmatched junction bases: 6. Germline CDR1 SGHNT, CDR2 YENEEA. The length of the CDR3 is 16 residues. The CDR3 is CASSPDRIANTGELFF. The CDR3 DNA reads as TGTGCCAGCAGCCCGGACAGGATCGCGAACACCGGGGAGCTGTTTTTT. The full variable domain, with the rest looked up from reference TRBV11-3 and TRBJ2-2, is EAGVVQSPRYKIIEKKQPVAFWCNPISGHNTLYWYLQNLGQGPELLIRYENEEAVDDSQLPKDRFSAERLKGVDSTLKIQPAELGDSAVYLCASSPDRIANTGELFFGEGSRLTVL.

This clone was found a few times. The chain recombines TRBV23-1 with TRBJ2-1; 16 positions agree with TRBD2. TRBV23-1 is sorted into the ORF group, with uncertain function. This CDR3 is built from 19 residues. J lost 1 base, V lost 6 bases, and 9 bases had no gene match. The CDR3 bases are TGCGCCAGCAGCCGCTTGGGACTAGCGGGAGGGCCTTCCTACAATGAGCAGTTCTTC. Translated, it gives CASSRLGLAGGPSYNEQFF.

The J gene is TRBJ1-4, the V gene TRBV10-3; 9 bases map to TRBD1. Germline CDR1 reads ENHRY; CDR2 reads SYGVKD. The V gene end was trimmed by 0 bases and the J gene end by 1 base; junction bases not matched to a gene: 6. The CDR3 has 18 residues. CDR3: CAISESGQGMGTNEKLFF. In nucleotides, the CDR3 is TGTGCCATCAGTGAGTCCGGACAGGGGATGGGAACTAATGAAAAACTGTTTTTT.

This clone was counted a few times. The chain combines TRBV28 with TRBJ1-5, with unresolved D. The V end lost 6 bases, the J end lost 8 bases, and 14 bases lay between the germline ends. CDR3 size: 13 residues. Germline V gene lookup returns CDR1 MDHEN and CDR2 SYDVKM. CDR3 sequence (DNA): TGTGCCAGCAGAGATTATTTCGGGGAGCCCCAGCATTTT. Translated: CASRDYFGEPQHF.

This clone was picked up a small number of times. This chain connects TRBV11-3 to TRBJ2-3; 7 bases match TRBD2. Germline CDR1 is SGHNT and CDR2 is YENEEA. The junction had 5 bases not matched to a gene; V was cut back by 5 bases and J by 0 bases. CDR3 length equals 15 residues. The chain's CDR3 is CASSLSGHSTDTQYF. CDR3 DNA sequence: TGTGCCAGCAGCCTTAGCGGGCACAGCACAGATACGCAGTATTTT.